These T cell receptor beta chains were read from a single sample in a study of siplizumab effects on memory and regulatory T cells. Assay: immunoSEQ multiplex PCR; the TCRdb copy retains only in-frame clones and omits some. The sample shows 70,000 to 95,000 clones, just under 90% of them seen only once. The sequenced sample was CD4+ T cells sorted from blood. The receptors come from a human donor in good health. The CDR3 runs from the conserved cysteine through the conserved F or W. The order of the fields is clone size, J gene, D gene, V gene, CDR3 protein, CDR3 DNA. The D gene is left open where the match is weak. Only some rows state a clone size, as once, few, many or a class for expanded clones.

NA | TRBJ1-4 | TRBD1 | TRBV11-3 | CASSLGGGQGNEKLFF | TGTGCCAGCAGCTTAGGCGGCGGACAGGGGAATGAAAAACTGTTTTTT
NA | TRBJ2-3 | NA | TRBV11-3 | CASSLAPDTQYF | TGTGCCAGCAGCTTAGCCCCAGATACGCAGTATTTT
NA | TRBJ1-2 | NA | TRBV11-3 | CASSLAGARGYTF | TGTGCCAGCAGCTTAGCAGGGGCGAGGGGCTACACCTTC
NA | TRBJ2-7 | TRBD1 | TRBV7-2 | CASSQQGAGYEQYF | TGTGCCAGCAGCCAACAGGGGGCTGGGTACGAGCAGTACTTC
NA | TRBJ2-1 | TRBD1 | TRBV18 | CASSPTGTGKFHEQFF | TGTGCCAGCTCGCCTACCGGGACAGGGAAATTCCATGAGCAGTTCTTC
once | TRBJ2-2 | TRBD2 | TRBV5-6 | CASSFNAGGITGELFF | TGTGCCAGCAGCTTTAACGCGGGAGGGATCACCGGGGAGCTGTTTTTT
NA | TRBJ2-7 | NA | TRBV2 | CASSERYGREDYEQYF | TGTGCCAGCAGTGAACGGTATGGCAGGGAGGATTACGAGCAGTACTTC
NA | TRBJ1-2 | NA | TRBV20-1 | CSARDSYGYTF | TGCAGTGCTAGAGACAGCTATGGCTACACCTTC
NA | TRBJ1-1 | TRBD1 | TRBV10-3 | CATTGATEAFF | TGTGCCACCACAGGGGCCACTGAAGCTTTCTTT
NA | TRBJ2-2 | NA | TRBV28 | CASSLRGGPSTGELFF | TGTGCCAGCAGTTTACGAGGAGGGCCTAGCACCGGGGAGCTGTTTTTT
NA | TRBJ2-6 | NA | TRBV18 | CVSSQGVGANVLTF | TGTGTCAGCTCACAGGGTGTCGGGGCCAACGTCCTGACTTTC
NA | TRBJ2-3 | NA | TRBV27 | CASSLEGGPYPDTQYF | TGTGCCAGCAGTTTAGAGGGAGGCCCCTACCCAGATACGCAGTATTTT
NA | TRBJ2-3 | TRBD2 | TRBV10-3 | CAISGTSGTNTQYF | TGTGCCATCAGTGGGACTAGCGGGACAAATACGCAGTATTTT